This T cell receptor beta chain stems from a study of neurological immune-mediated disorders. This clonotype was detected ten times or more. Its matching antigen is unknown. CDR1 is SQVTM, CDR2 ANQGSEA, per germline. Trimming took 0 bases from V and 12 from J, leaving 8 bases between them. The CDR3 consists of 10 residues. Study results and caveats: TCR clonal expansion peaked in HTLV-1-associated myelopathy patients and was lowest in multiple sclerosis patients.

Preparation of the unsorted libraries drew on 2 million PBMCs stored at -80 C. Using its own MiXCR run on the 5' RACE reads, TCRdb lists one record per CDR3 protein. The sample includes nearly 60,000 distinct CDR3 sequences, under 4.5% of them seen just once. Sequenced sample: PBMCs. This sequence originates from a woman aged 30 to 39 with multiple sclerosis. The chain uses TRBV29-1 and TRBJ1-1, with no clear D. The CDR3 sequence is CSVEDLKTFF. The CDR3 DNA follows: TGCAGCGTTGAAGATTTGAAGACTTTCTTT.